The clone carrying this TCR beta chain was seen ten or more times. CDR1 is SGHTA, CDR2 FQGNSA, per germline. The CDR3 runs to 18 residues. V shed 0 bases and J 2 bases; nucleotides not matched to a gene: 10. Construction of the TCRbeta library involved unique molecular identifiers. TCRdb called the PCR reads again in MiXCR, with one record for every CDR3 protein. Among 200,000 to 250,000 distinct CDR3 sequences listed, roughly 23% were seen once. The entry originates in a study of T-cell reconstitution after alpha-beta-depleted transplantation in children. The sequence was collected from a girl aged 2-15 years with Fanconi anemia, due to receive a stem cell transplant. Specimen: PBMCs, collected before TCRalphabeta/CD19-depleted stem cell transplant. V is TRBV7-2 and J is TRBJ2-3, with 8 bases identical to TRBD2. CDR3 protein: CASSLARWGGGFTDTQYF. The CDR3 DNA is TGTGCCAGCAGCTTAGCGAGATGGGGCGGGGGGTTCACAGATACGCAGTATTTT.